One and the same sample provided the 5 T cell receptor beta chains below, sequenced in a study of graft-versus-host responses after intestinal transplantation. Antigens of these TCRs are unknown. Only in-frame clones appear in the TCRdb table, and some are missing; sequencing was by immunoSEQ multiplex PCR. This table has over 75,000 clones, 85% to 95% appearing once. The sample was unstimulated CD8+ T cells sorted from spleen or lymph node cells, taken before transplant. The source is a human donor who was the organ donor for an intestinal transplant.

This chain connects TRBV10-1 to TRBJ2-3; no firm D call. CDR3 size: 13 residues. Germline V gene sequence: CDR1 WNHNN, CDR2 SYGVQD (reference sequence). Between the trimmed V and J ends, which lost 3 bases and 6 bases, there was a span of 10 bases. CDR3 coding DNA: TGCGCCAGCAGTGATGATGGCTCCGATACGCAGTATTTT. Translated: CASSDDGSDTQYF.

The chain recombines TRBV2 with TRBJ2-3; 10 bases align to TRBD2. V lost 6 bases to trimming and J lost 6 bases; unmatched junction nucleotides: 9. The CDR3 runs 15 residues. The germline CDR1 and CDR2 sequences are SNHLY and FYNNEI. The DNA of the CDR3 is TGTGCCAGCAGGCAGACTAGCGGGCTGTCGGATACGCAGTATTTT. Amino acids: CASRQTSGLSDTQYF. The entire variable domain, with the rest obtained from reference TRBV2 and TRBJ2-3, is as follows: EPEVTQTPSHQVTQMGQEVILRCVPISNHLYFYWYRQILGQKVEFLVSFYNNEISEKSEIFDDQFSVERPDGSNFTLKIRSTKLEDSAMYFCASRQTSGLSDTQYFGPGTRLTVL.

The chain has TRBV28 and TRBJ2-7, with D hard to call. Germline V gene sequence: CDR1 MDHEN, CDR2 SYDVKM. The CDR3 length is 12 residues. Trimming took 4 bases from V and 2 from J, leaving 6 bases between them. In nucleotides, the CDR3 is TGTGCCAGCAGTTCACCTACCTACGAGCAGTACTTC. It encodes CASSSPTYEQYF.

The rearrangement links TRBV9 to TRBJ2-3; 10 positions match TRBD1. CDR1 and CDR2 from the germline V gene are SGDLS and YYNGEE. With V trimmed by 0 bases and J by 3 bases, 7 bases remained unmatched. CDR3 size: 17 residues. The CDR3 protein is CASSVDPGQGMTDTQYF. Here the CDR3 DNA reads TGTGCCAGCAGCGTAGACCCGGGACAGGGGATGACAGATACGCAGTATTTT.

This clone was counted once. The chain joins TRBV7-2 to TRBJ2-7, with 9 bases matching TRBD2. The junction had 8 bases not matched to a gene; V was cut back by 3 bases and J by 2 bases. Germline V gene sequence: CDR1 SGHTA, CDR2 FQGNSA. CDR3 length equals 16 residues. CDR3 loop: CASSFPGTSFAYEQYF. The DNA for the CDR3 is TGTGCCAGCAGCTTCCCCGGGACTAGCTTTGCCTACGAGCAGTACTTC.